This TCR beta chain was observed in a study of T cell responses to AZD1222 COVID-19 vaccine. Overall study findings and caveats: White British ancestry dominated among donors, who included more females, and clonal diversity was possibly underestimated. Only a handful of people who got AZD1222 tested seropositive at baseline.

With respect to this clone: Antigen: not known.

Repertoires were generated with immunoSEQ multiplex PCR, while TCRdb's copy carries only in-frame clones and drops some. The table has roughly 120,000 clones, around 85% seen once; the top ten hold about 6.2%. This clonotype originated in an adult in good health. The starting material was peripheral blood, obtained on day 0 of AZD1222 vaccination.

CDR3 coding DNA: TGCAGCGTTACAACAGGATTGGGTGGCTACACCTTC. Protein: CSVTTGLGGYTF. The chain recombines TRBV29-1 with TRBJ1-2; D perhaps matches TRBD1 (5 bases). Trimming stripped 5 bases from V and 7 bases from J, with 14 bases between. The germline V gene has CDR1 SQVTM and CDR2 ANQGSEA. The CDR3 loop spans 12 amino acids.